Sequencing of this TCR beta chain was carried out in a study of post-analysis software for immune sequencing data. Study-level background: Clinical courses comprised relapsing-remitting, secondary progressive and progressive-relapsing multiple sclerosis.

Worth noting for this clonotype: Its antigen remains unidentified.

Carried by the TCR beta cDNA libraries were unique molecular identifiers. It was from roughly 1 to 10 million T cells that some 470,000 cDNA molecules came. TCRdb re-called the PCR reads through MiXCR, storing one row per CDR3 protein. This table holds under 900,000 distinct CDR3 sequences, under 70% found once. The germline V and J ends were trimmed by 4 bases and 2 bases, with 18 bases remaining between them. The germline CDR1 and CDR2 sequences are SGDLS and YYNGEE. This CDR3 is built from 17 residues. Findings of the study overall: Higher frequency in patients than in controls was seen for five TRBV segments, with TRBV5-6, TRBV5-1 and TRBV20-1 among them. Versus controls, multiple sclerosis patients showed significantly lower diversity (normalized Chao1).

This clonotype was obtained from a girl aged 10 to 17 with multiple sclerosis. The chain carries TRBV9 and TRBJ1-4; D may be TRBD1 (6 bases). The sample consisted of blood. The CDR3 protein is CASSTRGARGTNEKLFF. The CDR3 DNA is TGTGCCAGCAGCACCAGGGGAGCGCGTGGTACTAATGAAAAACTGTTTTTT.